The sequence of this TCR beta chain was determined in a study of identical twins. All donors were healthy, and all were Caucasian. The CDR3 length is 16 residues. V shed 4 bases, J shed 2 bases, and the junction held 11 bases outside the gene matches. Looked up from germline, CDR1 is SGHRS and CDR2 is YFSETQ. Points from the study as a whole: A lower insertion count was a feature of abundant cord blood beta clonotypes, with no such feature in memory repertoires.

Template switching added a universal primer site, and cDNA bore unique molecular identifiers. TCRdb independently ran MiXCR on the 5' RACE reads; one entry per CDR3 protein. The table has some 570,000 distinct CDR3 sequences, approximately 20% seen once. This clonotype was detected a few times. Its target is not known. This sample also belongs to another study, concerning yellow fever vaccine responses in identical twins. In that study: The T cell response to vaccination in identical twins was reportedly partly convergent and partly personalized.

The chain employs TRBV5-1 and TRBJ1-1, with TRBD1 matching 7 bases. This TCR derives from a woman aged 18 to 35 in good health. Sequencing input: CD4+ T cells sorted from blood. The CDR3 reads CASSTDRDRKNTEAFF. The DNA of the CDR3 is TGCGCCAGCAGCACCGACAGGGATCGGAAAAACACTGAAGCTTTCTTT.